The 17 T cell receptor beta chains below were found in one sample sequenced in a study of blood T cell repertoires in COVID-19 (dated by TCRdb to the early 2020s). Library method: the immunoSEQ multiplex PCR assay. TCRdb mirrors the immuneACCESS table, restricted to in-frame sequences. Some clones are absent from its copies; in checked studies, under half trace to an unresolved V gene, and the reason for the others is unknown. The sample table lists approximately 170,000 clones, 83% of them with a count of one. Less than 4% of the sample rests with the top ten. The source material was PBMCs or T cells enriched from blood (not recorded which). These receptor sequences come from a woman in her forties or fifties in a cohort exposed to, infected with or recovered from COVID-19 (not recorded which).

The chain recombines TRBV7-9 with TRBJ2-1, with a possible D match to TRBD1 (5 bases). CDR3 length: 15 amino acids. Looked up from germline, CDR1 is SEHNR and CDR2 is FQNEAQ (reference sequence). Trimming stripped 1 base from V and 4 bases from J, with 11 bases between. This chain's CDR3 is CASSLGPGLYNEQFF. In DNA form, the CDR3 reads TGTGCCAGCAGCTTAGGGCCAGGGCTATACAATGAGCAGTTCTTC.

The V and J genes are TRBV28 and TRBJ1-5, with D unresolved. The V end lost 8 bases, the J end lost 7 bases, and 15 bases lay between the germline ends. Germline CDR1 MDHEN, CDR2 SYDVKM. CDR3 size: 13 residues. The CDR3, as DNA: TGTGCCAGCGACTCTGGTTTATGGCAGCCCCAGCATTTT. Translation: CASDSGLWQPQHF. The full variable domain, in which reference TRBV28 and TRBJ1-5 provide the parts outside the CDR3, is DVKVTQSSRYLVKRTGEKVFLECVQDMDHENMFWYRQDPGLGLRLIYFSYDVKMKEKGDIPEGYSVSREKKERFSLILESASTNQTSMYLCASDSGLWQPQHFGDGTRLSIL.

This chain uses TRBV18 with TRBJ2-1, with 7 bases that match TRBD1. The germline V gene has CDR1 KGHSH and CDR2 LQKENI. The junction had 7 bases not matched to a gene; V was cut back by 0 bases and J by 5 bases. The CDR3 extends over 16 amino acids. CDR3 loop: CASSPPKDRRDNEQFF. CDR3 DNA sequence: TGTGCCAGCTCACCACCCAAGGACAGGCGAGACAATGAGCAGTTCTTC.

This clone was seen a single time. The gene calls are TRBV3-1 (or the pseudogene TRBV3-2) and TRBJ1-6; D gene unclear. Trimming shortened V by 3 bases and J by 8 bases, and 14 bases separated the two germline ends. Germline-derived CDR1 and CDR2 are LGHDT and YNNKEL (reference sequence). The CDR3 length is 15 residues. This chain's CDR3 is CASSHSPTRDSPLHF. CDR3 coding DNA: TGTGCCAGCAGCCACTCGCCCACTCGGGATTCACCCCTCCACTTT.

This sequence joins TRBV27 and TRBJ1-1, with 7 bases aligning to TRBD1. This CDR3 has 12 amino acids. V was pared by 5 bases and J by 11 bases, with 8 bases of the junction left unmatched. CDR1 and CDR2 (germline): MNHEY, SMNVEV (reference sequence). The CDR3 nucleotides are TGTGCCAGCAGTCAATACAGGGGTCTGGCTTTCTTT. Amino acids: CASSQYRGLAFF.

The chain joins TRBV9 to TRBJ2-2; D is perhaps TRBD1 (5 bases). CDR1 SGDLS and CDR2 YYNGEE come from the germline V gene. V lost 3 bases and J 0 bases, leaving 9 bases between the germline ends. The CDR3 runs 15 residues. This CDR3 is CASSDDRPNTGELFF. CDR3 DNA sequence: TGTGCCAGCAGCGACGACAGACCGAACACCGGGGAGCTGTTTTTT.

V and J are TRBV28 and TRBJ1-1; 8 bases align to TRBD1. The CDR3 contains 15 residues. The germline V gene has CDR1 MDHEN and CDR2 SYDVKM. J gave up 4 bases and V 4 bases, and 8 bases lay outside the gene matches. In DNA form, the CDR3 reads TGTGCCAGCAGTTACCCAGGGGGCTCGGGCACTGAAGCTTTCTTT. It specifies CASSYPGGSGTEAFF. The full variable domain, with the rest looked up from reference TRBV28 and TRBJ1-1, is DVKVTQSSRYLVKRTGEKVFLECVQDMDHENMFWYRQDPGLGLRLIYFSYDVKMKEKGDIPEGYSVSREKKERFSLILESASTNQTSMYLCASSYPGGSGTEAFFGQGTRLTVV.

The CDR3: CASSLSGGTDTQYF. In DNA, the CDR3 is TGCGCCAGCAGCCTTAGCGGGGGGACAGATACGCAGTATTTT. The genes are TRBV4-3 and TRBJ2-3; 10 bases are a match to TRBD2. J gave up 3 bases and V 4 bases, and 1 base lay outside the gene matches. The CDR3 spans 14 residues. CDR1 and CDR2 (germline): LGHNA, YSLEER.

This clone was counted once. The chain employs TRBV18 and TRBJ2-7; the D gene is possibly TRBD1 (5 bases). The V end lost 6 bases, the J end lost 2 bases, and 20 bases lay between the germline ends. Germline V gene data show CDR1 as KGHSH and CDR2 as LQKENI. CDR3 length: 16 residues. Here the CDR3 reads CASSSRSGRGTYEQYF. CDR3 sequence (DNA): TGTGCCAGCTCCTCGCGGTCAGGGCGTGGGACCTACGAGCAGTACTTC.

The CDR3 is CASSPSIGVRSNQPQHF. The CDR3 DNA reads TGTGCCAGCAGTCCCTCTATAGGGGTACGAAGCAATCAGCCCCAGCATTTT. The rearrangement uses TRBV28 and TRBJ1-5; the D gene is possibly TRBD1 (5 bases). V was shortened by 5 bases and J by 1 base, with 18 bases between the two germline ends. The length of the CDR3 is 17 residues. Germline V gene sequence: CDR1 MDHEN, CDR2 SYDVKM.

The J gene is TRBJ1-4, the V gene TRBV19, with unresolved D. There are 15 residues in the CDR3. Trimming pared 10 bases from V and 7 bases from J, leaving 22 bases between. CDR1 and CDR2 (germline): LNHDA, SQIVND (reference sequence). CDR3 residues: CATSDRGSDFEKLFF. The CDR3 coding sequence is TGTGCCACGAGCGACCGGGGATCCGACTTTGAAAAACTGTTTTTT.

The CDR3 DNA is TGTGCCAGCAGCTTAGTTGGGGGCAGCTCCTACGAGCAGTACTTC. Encoded protein: CASSLVGGSSYEQYF. The genes are TRBV7-9 and TRBJ2-7; the D gene is possibly TRBD1 (6 bases). V lost 1 base to trimming and J lost 0 bases, with 10 bases between them. There are 15 residues in the CDR3. Germline values: CDR1 SEHNR, CDR2 FQNEAQ (reference sequence).

The rearrangement joins TRBV2 to TRBJ2-3; D is ambiguous. V was cut by 6 bases and J by 2 bases, with 9 bases left in between. Germline CDR1 SNHLY, CDR2 FYNNEI. The CDR3 sequence is 13 residues long. The CDR3 DNA is TGTGCCAGCAGGGTAGATGCCACAGATACGCAGTATTTT. Its protein is CASRVDATDTQYF.

In its sample, this clone was seen a few times. The chain uses TRBV25-1 and TRBJ1-6, with 9 nucleotides matching TRBD1. The CDR3 length is 15 residues. The V segment lost 5 bases and the J segment 8 bases; nucleotides outside the gene matches: 7. The germline V gene has CDR1 MGHDK and CDR2 SYGVNS. CDR3 sequence: CASSKGQGRDSPLHF. DNA of the CDR3: TGTGCCAGCAGTAAGGGACAGGGAAGAGATTCACCCCTCCACTTT.

This clone has just one count. V and J are TRBV6-5 and TRBJ1-4; the D gene is possibly TRBD1 (6 bases). Germline CDR1 is MNHEY and CDR2 is SVGAGI. V dropped 8 bases and J dropped 8 bases, with 18 bases sitting between them. The CDR3 is made up of 14 amino acids. CDR3 nucleotides: TGTGCCAGCCGCGATTTAGGGGGAGTGGAAAAACTGTTTTTT. It specifies CASRDLGGVEKLFF.

The chain has TRBV2 and TRBJ2-5; 11 bases line up with TRBD1. Germline trimming cut 3 bases from V and 4 bases from J; bases unmatched to any gene: 7. The CDR3 runs 16 residues. In germline, CDR1 is SNHLY, CDR2 FYNNEI. CDR3 coding DNA: TGTGCCAGCAGTGAGAGTGGACAGGGGGCATCAGAGACCCAGTACTTC. This encodes CASSESGQGASETQYF.

In its sample, this clone was seen once. The chain uses TRBV19 and TRBJ1-6, with D tentatively TRBD1 (6 bases). The V gene lost 0 bases and the J gene lost 9 bases, with 9 bases spanning the gap. Germline V gene data show CDR1 as LNHDA and CDR2 as SQIVND (reference sequence). The CDR3 has 14 amino acids. The CDR3 nucleotides read TGTGCCAGTAGTATAGAGGGGGCCTTTTCACCCCTCCACTTT. Its protein product is CASSIEGAFSPLHF.